This record concerns one T cell receptor beta chain sequence. Its antigen is currently unknown. This sample's treatment: approximately 10-day PBMC culture with coronavirus spike peptide pools or control peptides (ViraFEST assay). Those CD4+ T cells from the unexposed donor predate the COVID-19 pandemic (2011-2018). ViraFEST used peptide pools to expand antigen-specific T cells before TCR sequencing. Cultures used around 2 million PBMCs per well, 10 IU/ml IL-2 and around 9.2 ug/ml peptides. The entry originates in a study of vaccination and CD4 T cells after COVID-19. About the research overall: Post-vaccine sampling followed dose two by a median roughly 65 days (range 14 to 241).

This CDR3 spans 13 amino acids. Per germline, CDR1 SGHTA and CDR2 FQGNSA. V lost 5 bases and J lost 6, with 11 bases in between. Points from the study as a whole: Convalescent patients gained a median about 90% of their reactive clones only post-vaccination.

Cultured CD4+ T-cell DNA underwent Oncomine TCR Beta short-read sequencing. TCRdb itself ran the PCR reads through MiXCR, one entry per CDR3 protein. Of some 6,600 distinct CDR3 sequences detected, 40% to 50% appear once; the ten largest clones hold over 20%. The chain couples TRBV7-2 to TRBJ2-4; perhaps TRBD1 as D (6 bases). Sequences were obtained from CD4+ T cells from blood, cultured in vitro. This sequence was found in a human donor in good health. The CDR3 here is CASSEGQPNIQYF. CDR3 nucleotide sequence: TGTGCCAGCAGCGAAGGACAGCCAAACATTCAGTACTTC. The full variable domain, in which reference TRBV7-2 and TRBJ2-4 provide the parts outside the CDR3, is GAGVSQSPSNKVTEKGKDVELRCDPISGHTALYWYRQSLGQGLEFLIYFQGNSAPDKSGLPSDRFSAERTGGSVSTLTIQRTQQEDSAVYLCASSEGQPNIQYFGAGTRLSVL.